This T cell receptor beta chain comes out of a study of blood T cell repertoires in COVID-19. Study details: Whether acute or convalescent, the COVID-19 samples came from the United States, Italy and Spain.

The V end was cut by 5 bases, the J end by 0 bases, with 8 bases between. The CDR3 has 14 amino acids. CDR1 and CDR2 from the germline V gene are SGHRS and YFSETQ. Original handling: Scientists estimated how many nucleated cells there were by amplifying reference gene primers. The protocol was immunoSEQ multiplex PCR, while the TCRdb copy is restricted to in-frame clones and leaves out a portion. The V and J calls and clone size are taken from that table; D and trimming were inferred from the DNA. There are roughly 73,000 clones in the sample; approximately 90% occur only once, and more than 1.1% lies in the top ten.

The sequenced sample consisted of peripheral blood. This TCR was sampled from a human donor in a cohort sampled during active COVID-19. This chain uses TRBV5-1 with TRBJ2-2; possibly TRBD2 for D (5 bases). The CDR3 nucleotides read TGCGCCAGCAGACGGGGTACGAACACCGGGGAGCTGTTTTTT. Translation: CASRRGTNTGELFF.